These 25 T cell receptor beta chains were all obtained from the same sample, sequenced in a study of CD8+ T cells in alopecia areata. Treatment indicated: oral pan-JAK inhibitor, 5-10 mg twice daily. Extraction of RNA preceded its reverse transcription into cDNA, which served as the sequencing template. This table comes from immunoSEQ multiplex PCR, and its TCRdb copy is limited to in-frame clones, with some not included. This sample has roughly 170,000 clones, with about 60% found just once. The sample was CD8+ T cells sorted from blood, taken at week 24, from a patient treated with tofacitinib. The receptor source for this set is a human donor with alopecia areata.

Notes on this clone: Other nucleotide sequences from this sample produce the same CDR3. The J gene is TRBJ2-7, the V gene TRBV5-6; D ambiguous. V dropped 2 bases and J dropped 3 bases, with 6 bases sitting between them. Germline lookup yields CDR1 SGHDT and CDR2 YYEEEE. CDR3 size: 12 residues. CDR3 sequence: CASSFLSYEQYF. In DNA, the CDR3 is TGTGCCAGCAGCTTTTTAAGCTACGAGCAGTACTTC.

Only a few counts were recorded for this clone. The chain uses TRBV23-1 and TRBJ2-4; D gene uncertain. TRBV23-1 is reported as an ORF; its role is uncertain. The CDR3 is 15 amino acids. V was trimmed by 3 bases and J by 3 bases, leaving 12 bases between them. CDR3 amino acids: CASSHRRLGKNIQYF. As DNA, the CDR3 is TGCGCCAGCAGTCATAGGCGTCTTGGCAAAAACATTCAGTACTTC.

The chain carries TRBV15 and TRBJ2-4, with D tentatively TRBD2 (6 bases). V was trimmed by 1 base and J by 1 base, leaving 11 bases between them. The germline V gene has CDR1 LNHNV and CDR2 YYDKDF (reference sequence). The CDR3 runs to 16 residues. The CDR3 reads CATSRVLSGAKNIQYF. CDR3 sequence (DNA): TGTGCCACCAGCAGAGTTCTAAGCGGGGCCAAAAACATTCAGTACTTC.

The V and J genes are TRBV10-3 and TRBJ2-7; D is undetermined. CDR1 ENHRY and CDR2 SYGVKD come from the germline V gene. V dropped 0 bases and J dropped 4 bases, with 7 bases sitting between them. The length of the CDR3 is 13 residues. As DNA, the CDR3 is TGTGCCATCAGTGAGTCTTCGGCATACGAGCAGTACTTC. Residues: CAISESSAYEQYF.

The CDR3 protein is CASSPGQIGEKLFF. The DNA for the CDR3 is TGTGCCAGCAGCCCCGGACAGATAGGAGAAAAACTGTTTTTT. The chain couples TRBV4-2 to TRBJ1-4; D might be TRBD1 (6 bases). V gave up 4 bases and J gave up 8 bases, with 14 bases separating them. The length of the CDR3 is 14 residues. Germline V gene sequence: CDR1 LGHNA, CDR2 YNFKEQ.

Remarks on this clone: The same CDR3 can be traced to other DNA sequences in this sample. The chain is built from TRBV13 and TRBJ1-6; perhaps TRBD1 as D (5 bases). Trimming left V 0 bases short and J 7 bases short, with 7 bases between. CDR3 length: 14 amino acids. Germline CDR1 reads PRHDT; CDR2 reads FYEKMQ (reference sequence). The CDR3 protein is CASSLGRGNSPLHF. The CDR3 DNA sequence: TGTGCCAGCAGCTTAGGCCGGGGGAATTCACCCCTCCACTTT.

This clone turned up a few times. At one boundary the junction diverges from the germline segment, which might be a read error. The DNA of the CDR3 is TGTGCCAGCAGCGATGGACAGAAGAACACTGAAGCTTTCTTT. Its protein product is CASSDGQKNTEAFF. This chain links TRBV4-1 with TRBJ1-1, with D perhaps TRBD1 (6 bases). The germline CDR1 and CDR2 sequences are MGHRA and YSYEKL. This CDR3 has 14 amino acids.

The chain couples TRBV29-1 to TRBJ1-2; D might be TRBD1 (5 bases). V lost 2 bases, J lost 7 bases, and 23 bases lay in between. Germline V CDR1 and CDR2: SQVTM, ANQGSEA. The CDR3 spans 16 residues. The CDR3 DNA follows: TGCAGCGTTGAAAATTACCACCCCGGAGGGGCGATTGGCTACACCTTC. As protein: CSVENYHPGGAIGYTF.

The gene calls are TRBV2 and TRBJ1-5, with TRBD1 matching 7 bases. Unmatched junction bases numbered 5, after V lost 3 bases and J lost 0 bases. Germline CDR1 reads SNHLY; CDR2 reads FYNNEI. This CDR3 has 16 amino acids. CDR3 nucleotides: TGTGCCAGCAGTGAGGGGACAGAATATAGCAATCAGCCCCAGCATTTT. Its protein is CASSEGTEYSNQPQHF.

The chain uses TRBV7-9 and TRBJ2-3, with 7 positions matching TRBD1. The CDR3 sequence is 13 residues long. Germline-derived CDR1 and CDR2 are SEHNR and FQNEAQ (reference sequence). Trimming took 5 bases from V and 6 from J; bases not matched to a gene: 5. CDR3 amino acids: CASSPLQGDTQYF. DNA of the CDR3: TGTGCCAGCAGCCCACTACAGGGGGATACGCAGTATTTT.

The V and J genes are TRBV11-2 and TRBJ2-2; D may correspond to TRBD1 or TRBD2 (5 bases each). This CDR3 contains 15 residues. The germline V gene encodes CDR1 SGHAT and CDR2 FQNNGV. Between the trimmed V and J ends, which lost 5 bases and 4 bases, there was a span of 14 bases. The CDR3 loop is CASSPMGVGTGELFF. The CDR3 nucleotides read TGTGCCAGCAGCCCCATGGGGGTTGGCACCGGGGAGCTGTTTTTT.

The chain recombines TRBV7-9 with TRBJ1-5; D is unresolved. CDR3 length: 14 amino acids. V was cut by 5 bases and J by 0 bases, with 8 bases left in between. Germline CDR1 reads SEHNR; CDR2 reads FQNEAQ (reference sequence). In DNA form, the CDR3 reads TGTGCCAGCAGCGACGAAGGTAGCAATCAGCCCCAGCATTTT. This gives the protein CASSDEGSNQPQHF.

In its sample, this clone was seen once. V gene TRBV5-1 combines with J gene TRBJ1-1; no reliable D call. The germline gives CDR1 SGHRS, CDR2 YFSETQ. The CDR3 contains 13 residues. Trimming cost V 1 base and J 3 bases, with 7 bases left between them. CDR3 in amino acids: CASSLHPYTEAFF. The CDR3 DNA reads TGCGCCAGCAGCTTGCACCCATACACTGAAGCTTTCTTT. Full variable domain (remainder filled in from reference TRBV5-1 and TRBJ1-1): KAGVTQTPRYLIKTRGQQVTLSCSPISGHRSVSWYQQTPGQGLQFLFEYFSETQRNKGNFPGRFSGRQFSNSRSEMNVSTLELGDSALYLCASSLHPYTEAFFGQGTRLTVV.

This clone was counted a few times. This sequence joins TRBV7-9 and TRBJ2-3; no definite D call. This CDR3 has 15 amino acids. Germline CDR1 is SEHNR and CDR2 is FQNEAQ (reference sequence). V was cut by 5 bases and J by 0 bases, with 12 bases left in between. CDR3 nucleotide sequence: TGTGCCAGCAGCCCCCTAGTGTCTAGCACAGATACGCAGTATTTT. Protein sequence: CASSPLVSSTDTQYF.

The chain joins TRBV4-2 to TRBJ2-5, with D unresolved. V was clipped by 3 bases and J by 1 base, with 3 bases between them. CDR1 is LGHNA and CDR2 is YNFKEQ in the germline V gene. The CDR3 totals 12 residues. CDR3 loop: CASSQPQETQYF. The DNA of the CDR3 is TGTGCCAGCAGCCAGCCCCAAGAGACCCAGTACTTC.

The V and J genes are TRBV2 and TRBJ2-5; D remains unclear. Trimming left V 8 bases short and J 3 bases short, with 10 bases between. The CDR3 covers 12 residues. Germline CDR1 is SNHLY and CDR2 is FYNNEI. The CDR3 loop is CASDVFEETQYF. The CDR3 DNA reads TGTGCCAGCGATGTCTTCGAAGAGACCCAGTACTTC.

V gene TRBV5-6 combines with J gene TRBJ1-2, with 10 bases lining up with TRBD1. Germline V CDR1 and CDR2: SGHDT, YYEEEE. The CDR3 spans 15 residues. With V trimmed by 2 bases and J by 7 bases, 8 bases remained unmatched. CDR3 nucleotides: TGTGCCAGCAGCTTCCCGGGACAGGGGCGCGCTGGCTACACCTTC. It encodes CASSFPGQGRAGYTF.

CDR3 in amino acids: CASSLGGQGYQPQHF. The CDR3 nucleotides are TGTGCCAGCAGCCTCGGGGGACAGGGATACCAGCCCCAGCATTTT. The chain has TRBV5-6 and TRBJ1-5, with TRBD1 matching 9 bases. Germline CDR1 is SGHDT and CDR2 is YYEEEE. The length of the CDR3 is 15 residues. With V trimmed by 4 bases and J by 7 bases, 9 bases remained unmatched.

The chain is built from TRBV27 and TRBJ1-1; 8 bases are shared with TRBD1. The V and J ends lost 5 bases and 1 base, in that order; junction bases with no gene match: 3. The CDR3 sequence is 14 residues long. CDR1 is MNHEY, CDR2 SMNVEV, per germline (reference sequence). Here the CDR3 reads CASSGQGGNTEAFF. As DNA, the CDR3 is TGTGCCAGCAGTGGACAGGGCGGGAACACTGAAGCTTTCTTT.

The chain links TRBV25-1 to TRBJ1-1, with 12 nucleotides matching TRBD1. The germline CDR1 and CDR2 sequences are MGHDK and SYGVNS. V lost 1 base to trimming and J lost 4 bases; unmatched junction nucleotides: 4. The CDR3 loop spans 16 amino acids. Here the CDR3 reads CASSEWGTGGITEAFF. CDR3 sequence (DNA): TGTGCCAGCAGTGAATGGGGGACAGGGGGCATCACTGAAGCTTTCTTT.

The chain uses TRBV27 and TRBJ2-7, with unresolved D. Per the germline V gene, CDR1 is MNHEY and CDR2 is SMNVEV (reference sequence). V lost 4 bases and J lost 5, with 9 bases in between. There are 12 residues in the CDR3. In nucleotides, the CDR3 is TGTGCCAGCAGTTCCGTGGTGGACGAGCAGTACTTC. Protein: CASSSVVDEQYF.

V is TRBV7-9 and J is TRBJ1-3; TRBD1 is a possible D gene (5 bases). Trimming took 5 bases from V and 4 from J, leaving 9 bases between them. Germline CDR1 and CDR2: SEHNR and FQNEAQ (reference sequence). The CDR3 length is 13 residues. CDR3 residues: CASSTGPGNTIYF. CDR3 in DNA: TGTGCCAGCAGCACGGGGCCGGGAAACACCATATATTTT.

The V call is TRBV27, the J call TRBJ1-5; D is ambiguous. The CDR3 is 16 residues long. Germline V CDR1 and CDR2: MNHEY, SMNVEV (reference sequence). The V and J ends lost 5 bases and 0 bases respectively, with 14 bases between them. The CDR3 DNA is TGTGCCAGCAGTCCTTCAGGCAGATATAGCAATCAGCCCCAGCATTTT. It yields the protein CASSPSGRYSNQPQHF.

The rearrangement joins TRBV10-3 to TRBJ2-1, with D hard to call. Germline V CDR1 and CDR2: ENHRY, SYGVKD. Deletions cut 10 bases from V and 6 bases from J, with 13 bases between. The CDR3 covers 12 residues. In DNA form, the CDR3 reads TGTGCCACTGCGGACGATGGCAATGAGCAGTTCTTC. Its translation is CATADDGNEQFF.

The chain couples TRBV20-1 to TRBJ1-1, with unresolved D. V lost 6 bases, J lost 7 bases, and 3 bases lay in between. This CDR3 is built from 8 residues. Germline V gives CDR1 DFQATT, CDR2 SNEGSKA (reference sequence). CDR3 in amino acids: CSADEAFF. CDR3 in DNA: TGCAGTGCGGATGAAGCTTTCTTT.